This T cell receptor beta chain was retrieved from a study of blood T cells in healthy people across ages. Study conclusions and caveats: Higher diversity and more naive CD4+ cells were features of long-lived donors, compared to aged donors. Naive T cell percentage showed a strong correlation with the diversity of TCR beta.

This clonotype occurred many times. Its antigen remains unidentified. V dropped 6 bases and J dropped 4 bases, with 21 bases sitting between them. In germline, CDR1 is MDHEN, CDR2 SYDVKM. The CDR3 length is 16 residues. A sample-barcoded 5' primer and a J-beta primer mix were used in a second PCR of roughly 7 to 11 cycles. TCRdb processed the 5' RACE reads anew with MiXCR; each CDR3 protein has one entry. The sample includes over 950,000 distinct CDR3 sequences, roughly 47% of them seen just once. Sequencing was done on a sample of blood. The genes are TRBV28 and TRBJ1-2; D unclear. The sequence was collected from an older woman in good health. The CDR3 sequence is CASSYPSFQNSYGYTF. The CDR3 region has the DNA TGTGCCAGCAGCTACCCTTCGTTCCAAAACAGCTATGGCTACACCTTC.